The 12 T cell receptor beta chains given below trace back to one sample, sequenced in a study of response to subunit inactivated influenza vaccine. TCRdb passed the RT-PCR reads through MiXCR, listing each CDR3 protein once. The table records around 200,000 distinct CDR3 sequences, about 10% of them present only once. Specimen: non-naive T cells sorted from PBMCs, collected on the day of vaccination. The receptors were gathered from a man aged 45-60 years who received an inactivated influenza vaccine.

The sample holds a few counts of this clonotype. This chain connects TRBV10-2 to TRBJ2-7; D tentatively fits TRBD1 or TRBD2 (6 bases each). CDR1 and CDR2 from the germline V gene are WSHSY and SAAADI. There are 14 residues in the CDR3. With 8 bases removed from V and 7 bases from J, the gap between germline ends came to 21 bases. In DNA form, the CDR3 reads TGCGCCAGCGACGCGGGACACCGGTTGGGTGAGCAGTACTTC. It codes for CASDAGHRLGEQYF.

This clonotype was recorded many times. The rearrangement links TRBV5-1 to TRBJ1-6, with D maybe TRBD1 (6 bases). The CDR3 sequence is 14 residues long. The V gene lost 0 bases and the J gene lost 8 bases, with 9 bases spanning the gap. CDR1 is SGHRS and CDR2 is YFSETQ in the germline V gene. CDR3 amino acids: CASSLGNRDSPLHF. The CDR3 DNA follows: TGCGCCAGCAGCTTGGGTAACAGGGATTCACCCCTCCACTTT.

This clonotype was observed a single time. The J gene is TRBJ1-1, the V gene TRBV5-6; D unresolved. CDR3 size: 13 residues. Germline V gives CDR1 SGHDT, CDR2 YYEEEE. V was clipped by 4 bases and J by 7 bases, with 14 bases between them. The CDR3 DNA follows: TGTGCCAGCAGCCCCCGGCTCATCAGTGAAGCTTTCTTT. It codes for CASSPRLISEAFF.

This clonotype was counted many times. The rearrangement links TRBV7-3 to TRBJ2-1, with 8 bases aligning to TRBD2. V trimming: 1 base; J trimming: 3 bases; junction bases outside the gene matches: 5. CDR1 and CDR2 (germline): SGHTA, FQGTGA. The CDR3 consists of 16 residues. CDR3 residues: CASSLSTSGYYNEQFF. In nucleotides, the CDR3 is TGTGCCAGCAGCTTAAGTACTAGCGGCTACTACAATGAGCAGTTCTTC.

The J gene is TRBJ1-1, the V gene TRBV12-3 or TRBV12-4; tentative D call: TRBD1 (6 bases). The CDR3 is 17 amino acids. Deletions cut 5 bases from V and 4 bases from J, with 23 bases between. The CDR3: CASSDTGRGAISTEAFF. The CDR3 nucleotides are TGTGCCAGCAGTGACACAGGGCGGGGTGCGATAAGCACTGAAGCTTTCTTT.

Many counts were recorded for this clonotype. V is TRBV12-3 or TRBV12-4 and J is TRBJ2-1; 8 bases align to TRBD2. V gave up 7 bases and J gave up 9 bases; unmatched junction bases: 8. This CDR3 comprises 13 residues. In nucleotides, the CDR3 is TGTGCCAGCACCAGCGGGAGAGGTAGTGAGCAGTTCTTC. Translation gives CASTSGRGSEQFF.

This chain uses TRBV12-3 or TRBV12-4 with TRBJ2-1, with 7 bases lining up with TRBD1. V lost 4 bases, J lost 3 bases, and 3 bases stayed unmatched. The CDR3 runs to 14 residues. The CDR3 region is CASSSDRFYNEQFF. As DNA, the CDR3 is TGTGCCAGCAGTTCGGACAGGTTCTACAATGAGCAGTTCTTC.

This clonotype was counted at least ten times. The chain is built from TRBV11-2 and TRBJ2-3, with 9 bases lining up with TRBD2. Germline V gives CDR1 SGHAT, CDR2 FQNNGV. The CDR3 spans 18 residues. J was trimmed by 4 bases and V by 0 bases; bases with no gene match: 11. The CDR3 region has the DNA TGTGCCAGCAGCTTAGATGGGCGTGGGACTAGCTGGGCAGATACGCAGTATTTT. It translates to CASSLDGRGTSWADTQYF.

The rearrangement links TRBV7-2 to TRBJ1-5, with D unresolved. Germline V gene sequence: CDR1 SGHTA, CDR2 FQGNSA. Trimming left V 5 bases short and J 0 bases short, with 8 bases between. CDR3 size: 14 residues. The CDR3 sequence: CASSREYSNQPQHF. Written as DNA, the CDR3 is TGTGCCAGCAGCCGGGAGTATAGCAATCAGCCCCAGCATTTT. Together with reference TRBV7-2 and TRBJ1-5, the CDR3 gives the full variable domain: GAGVSQSPSNKVTEKGKDVELRCDPISGHTALYWYRQSLGQGLEFLIYFQGNSAPDKSGLPSDRFSAERTGGSVSTLTIQRTQQEDSAVYLCASSREYSNQPQHFGDGTRLSIL.

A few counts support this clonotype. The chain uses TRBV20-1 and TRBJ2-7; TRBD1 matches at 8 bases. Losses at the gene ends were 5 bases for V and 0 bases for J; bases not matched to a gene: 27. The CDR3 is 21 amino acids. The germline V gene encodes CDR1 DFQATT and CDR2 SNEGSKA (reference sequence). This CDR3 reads CSAPRPRGHFVRTQDSYEQYF. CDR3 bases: TGCAGTGCTCCCAGACCCAGGGGGCATTTTGTTCGGACCCAGGACTCCTACGAGCAGTACTTC.

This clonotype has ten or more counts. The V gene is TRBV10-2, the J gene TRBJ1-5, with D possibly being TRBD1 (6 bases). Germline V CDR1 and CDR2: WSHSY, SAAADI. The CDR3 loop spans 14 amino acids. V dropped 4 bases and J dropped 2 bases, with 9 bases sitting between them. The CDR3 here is CASSAYRGNQPQHF. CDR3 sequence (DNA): TGCGCCAGCAGTGCTTACAGGGGCAATCAGCCCCAGCATTTT.

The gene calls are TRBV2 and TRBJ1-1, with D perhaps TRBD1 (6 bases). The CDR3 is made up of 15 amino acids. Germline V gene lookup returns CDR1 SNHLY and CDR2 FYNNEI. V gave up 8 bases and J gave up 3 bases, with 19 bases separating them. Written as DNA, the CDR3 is TGTGCCAGCGTTGGTAGGAGAAGGGGGGACACTGAAGCTTTCTTT. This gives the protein CASVGRRRGDTEAFF.